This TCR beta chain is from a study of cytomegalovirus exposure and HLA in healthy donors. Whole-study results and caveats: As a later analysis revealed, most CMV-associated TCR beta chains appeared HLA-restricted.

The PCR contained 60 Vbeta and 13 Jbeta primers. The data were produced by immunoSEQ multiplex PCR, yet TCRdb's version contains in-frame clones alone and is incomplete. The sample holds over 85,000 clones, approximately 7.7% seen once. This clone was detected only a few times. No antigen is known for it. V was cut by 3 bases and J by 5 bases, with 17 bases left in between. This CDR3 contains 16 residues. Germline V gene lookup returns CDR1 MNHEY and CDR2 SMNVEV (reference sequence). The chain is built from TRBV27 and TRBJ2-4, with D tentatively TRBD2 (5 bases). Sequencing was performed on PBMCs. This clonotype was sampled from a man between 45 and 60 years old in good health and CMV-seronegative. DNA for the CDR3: TGTGCCAGCAGTTTCAGCAGTGAATCTAGCCAAAACATTCAGTACTTC. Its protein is CASSFSSESSQNIQYF.